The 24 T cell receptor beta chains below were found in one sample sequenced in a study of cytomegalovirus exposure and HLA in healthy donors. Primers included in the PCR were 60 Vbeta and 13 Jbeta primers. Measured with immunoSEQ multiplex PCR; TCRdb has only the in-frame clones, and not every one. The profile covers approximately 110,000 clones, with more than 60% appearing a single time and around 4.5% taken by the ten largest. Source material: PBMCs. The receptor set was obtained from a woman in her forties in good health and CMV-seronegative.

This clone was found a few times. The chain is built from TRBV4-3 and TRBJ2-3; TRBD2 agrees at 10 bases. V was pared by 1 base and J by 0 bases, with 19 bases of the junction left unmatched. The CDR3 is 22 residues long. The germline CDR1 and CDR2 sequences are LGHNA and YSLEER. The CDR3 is CASSQVVTRGLAGDPSTDTQYF. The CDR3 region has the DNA TGCGCCAGCAGCCAAGTAGTCACGAGGGGCCTAGCGGGGGACCCTAGCACAGATACGCAGTATTTT.

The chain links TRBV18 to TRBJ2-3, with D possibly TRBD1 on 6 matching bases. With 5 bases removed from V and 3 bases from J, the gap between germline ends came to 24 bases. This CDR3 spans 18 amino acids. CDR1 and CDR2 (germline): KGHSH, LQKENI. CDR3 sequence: CASSATSSGQKVTDTQYF. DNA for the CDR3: TGTGCCAGCTCAGCAACCTCCTCAGGACAGAAGGTTACAGATACGCAGTATTTT.

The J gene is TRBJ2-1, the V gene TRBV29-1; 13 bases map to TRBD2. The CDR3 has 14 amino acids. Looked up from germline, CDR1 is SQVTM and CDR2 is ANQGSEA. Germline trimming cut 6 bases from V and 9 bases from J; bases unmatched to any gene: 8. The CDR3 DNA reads TGCAGCGTAAAAGGACTAGCGGGAGTCATTGAGCAGTTCTTC. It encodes CSVKGLAGVIEQFF.

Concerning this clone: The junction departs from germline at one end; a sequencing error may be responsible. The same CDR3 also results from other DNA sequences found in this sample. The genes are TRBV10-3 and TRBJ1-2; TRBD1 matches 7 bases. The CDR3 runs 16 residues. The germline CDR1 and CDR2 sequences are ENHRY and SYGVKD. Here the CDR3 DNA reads TGCGCCATCAGTGAGGCCGCACAGGGGAGAAGGGATGGCTACACCTTC. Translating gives CAISEAAQGRRDGYTF.

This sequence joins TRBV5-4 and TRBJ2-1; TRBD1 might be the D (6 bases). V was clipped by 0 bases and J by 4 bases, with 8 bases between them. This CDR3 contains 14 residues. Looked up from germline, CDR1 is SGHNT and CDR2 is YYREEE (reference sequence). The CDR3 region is CASSLGQDYNEQFF. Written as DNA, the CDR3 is TGTGCCAGCAGCTTGGGACAGGATTACAATGAGCAGTTCTTC.

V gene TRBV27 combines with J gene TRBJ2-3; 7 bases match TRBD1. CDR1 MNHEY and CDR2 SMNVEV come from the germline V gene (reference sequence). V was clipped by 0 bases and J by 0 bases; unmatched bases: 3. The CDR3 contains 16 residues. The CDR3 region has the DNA TGTGCCAGCAGTTTATCGCTGACAGGGAGCACAGATACGCAGTATTTT. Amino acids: CASSLSLTGSTDTQYF.

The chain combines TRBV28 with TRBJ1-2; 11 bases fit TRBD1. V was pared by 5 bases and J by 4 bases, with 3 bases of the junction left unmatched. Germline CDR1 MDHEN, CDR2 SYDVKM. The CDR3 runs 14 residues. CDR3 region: CASSGTGGAYGYTF. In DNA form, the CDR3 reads TGTGCCAGCAGTGGGACAGGGGGGGCCTATGGCTACACCTTC.

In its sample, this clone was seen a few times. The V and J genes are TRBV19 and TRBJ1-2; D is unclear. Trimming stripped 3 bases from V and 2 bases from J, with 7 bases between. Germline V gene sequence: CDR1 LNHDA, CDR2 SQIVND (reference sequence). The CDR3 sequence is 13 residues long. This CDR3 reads CASSMRQNYGYTF. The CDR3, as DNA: TGTGCCAGTAGTATGCGGCAGAACTATGGCTACACCTTC.

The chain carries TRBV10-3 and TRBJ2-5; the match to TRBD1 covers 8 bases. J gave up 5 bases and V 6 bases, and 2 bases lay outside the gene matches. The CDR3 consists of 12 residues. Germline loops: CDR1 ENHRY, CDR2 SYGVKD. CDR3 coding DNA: TGTGCCATCAGGGACAGGGATGAGACCCAGTACTTC. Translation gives CAIRDRDETQYF.

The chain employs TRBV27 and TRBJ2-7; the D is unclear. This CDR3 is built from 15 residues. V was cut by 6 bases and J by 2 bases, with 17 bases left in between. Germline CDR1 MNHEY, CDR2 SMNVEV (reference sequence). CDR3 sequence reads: CASSVSPRMPYEQYF. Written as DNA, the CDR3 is TGTGCCAGCAGCGTTTCCCCGCGGATGCCCTACGAGCAGTACTTC.

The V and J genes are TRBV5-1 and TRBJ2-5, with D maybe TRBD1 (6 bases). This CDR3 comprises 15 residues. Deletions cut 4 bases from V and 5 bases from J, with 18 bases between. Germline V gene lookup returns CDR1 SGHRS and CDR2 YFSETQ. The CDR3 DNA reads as TGCGCCAGCAGCGCACTTACTGGGGGCACGGAGACCCAGTACTTC. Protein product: CASSALTGGTETQYF.

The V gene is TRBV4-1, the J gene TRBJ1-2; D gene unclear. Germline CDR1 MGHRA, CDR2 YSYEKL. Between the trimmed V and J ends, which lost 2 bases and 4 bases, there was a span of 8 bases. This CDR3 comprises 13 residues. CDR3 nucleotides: TGCGCCAGCAGCCAACCCGAGGGCTATGGCTACACCTTC. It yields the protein CASSQPEGYGYTF.

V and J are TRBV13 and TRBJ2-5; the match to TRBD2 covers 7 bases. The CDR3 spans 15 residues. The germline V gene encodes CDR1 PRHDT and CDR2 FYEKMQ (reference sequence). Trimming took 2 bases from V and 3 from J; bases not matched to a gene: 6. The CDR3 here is CASSLSSGPKETQYF. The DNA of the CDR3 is TGTGCCAGCAGCTTATCTAGCGGCCCTAAAGAGACCCAGTACTTC.

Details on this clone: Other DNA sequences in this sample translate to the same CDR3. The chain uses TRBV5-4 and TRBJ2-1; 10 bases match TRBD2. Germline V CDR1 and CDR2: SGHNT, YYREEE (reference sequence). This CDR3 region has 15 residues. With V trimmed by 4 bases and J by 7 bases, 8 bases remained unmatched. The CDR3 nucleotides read TGTGCCAGCAGCCTAAGCGGGAGGGGGGCAAATGAGCAGTTCTTC. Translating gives CASSLSGRGANEQFF.

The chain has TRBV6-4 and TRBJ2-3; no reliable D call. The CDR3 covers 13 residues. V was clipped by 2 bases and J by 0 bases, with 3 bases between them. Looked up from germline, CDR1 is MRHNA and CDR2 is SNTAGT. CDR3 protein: CASSDPSTDTQYF. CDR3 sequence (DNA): TGTGCCAGCAGTGACCCTAGCACAGATACGCAGTATTTT.

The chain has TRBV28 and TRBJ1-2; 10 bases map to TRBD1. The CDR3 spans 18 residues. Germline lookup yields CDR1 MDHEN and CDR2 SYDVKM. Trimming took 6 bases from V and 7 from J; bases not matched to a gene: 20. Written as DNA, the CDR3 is TGTGCCAGCAGCCCCGTGGATTCAGTGCGACAGGGGGCCACTGGCTACACCTTC. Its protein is CASSPVDSVRQGATGYTF.

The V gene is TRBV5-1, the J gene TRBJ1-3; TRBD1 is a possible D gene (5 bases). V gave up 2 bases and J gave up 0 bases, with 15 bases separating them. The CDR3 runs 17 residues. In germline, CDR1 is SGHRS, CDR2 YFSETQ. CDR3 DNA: TGCGCCAGCAGCTTTGAAACCGGGACTGCCTCTGGAAACACCATATATTTT. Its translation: CASSFETGTASGNTIYF.

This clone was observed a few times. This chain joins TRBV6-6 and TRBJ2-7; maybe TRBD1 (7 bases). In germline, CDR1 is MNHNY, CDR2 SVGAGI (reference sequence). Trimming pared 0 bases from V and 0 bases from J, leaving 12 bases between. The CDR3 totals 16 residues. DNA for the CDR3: TGTGCCAGCAGTTACTCTCCAGGGGGGCTCTCCTACGAGCAGTACTTC. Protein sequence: CASSYSPGGLSYEQYF.

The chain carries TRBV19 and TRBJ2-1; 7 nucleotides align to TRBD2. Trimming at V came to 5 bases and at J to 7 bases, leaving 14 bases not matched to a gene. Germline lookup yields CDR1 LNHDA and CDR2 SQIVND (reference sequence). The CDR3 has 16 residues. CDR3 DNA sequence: TGTGCCAGTAGTGCCCGGGCTGGGACTACTGGTAATGAGCAGTTCTTC. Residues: CASSARAGTTGNEQFF.

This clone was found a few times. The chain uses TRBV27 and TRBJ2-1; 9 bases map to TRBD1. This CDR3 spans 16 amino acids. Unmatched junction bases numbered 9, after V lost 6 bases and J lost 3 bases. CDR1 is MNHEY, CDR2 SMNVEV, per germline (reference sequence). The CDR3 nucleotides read TGTGCCAGCAGGCTCACCGGGACAGGGATCTACAATGAGCAGTTCTTC. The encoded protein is CASRLTGTGIYNEQFF.

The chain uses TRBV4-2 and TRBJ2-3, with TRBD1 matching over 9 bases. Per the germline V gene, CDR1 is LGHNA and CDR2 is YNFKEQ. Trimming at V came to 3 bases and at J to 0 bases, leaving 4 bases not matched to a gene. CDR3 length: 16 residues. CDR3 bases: TGTGCCAGCAGCCAGGCACAGGGGGCGAGCACAGATACGCAGTATTTT. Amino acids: CASSQAQGASTDTQYF.

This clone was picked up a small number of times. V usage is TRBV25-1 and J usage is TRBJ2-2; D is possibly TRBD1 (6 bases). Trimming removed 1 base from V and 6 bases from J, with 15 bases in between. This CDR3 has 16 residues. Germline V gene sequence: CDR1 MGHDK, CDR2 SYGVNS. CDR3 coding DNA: TGTGCCAGCAGTGAATCCCCGGGCAGGGGTGCCGGGGAGCTGTTTTTT. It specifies CASSESPGRGAGELFF. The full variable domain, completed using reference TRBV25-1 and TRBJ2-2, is EADIYQTPRYLVIGTGKKITLECSQTMGHDKMYWYQQDPGMELHLIHYSYGVNSTEKGDLSSESTVSRIRTEHFPLTLESARPSHTSQYLCASSESPGRGAGELFFGEGSRLTVL.

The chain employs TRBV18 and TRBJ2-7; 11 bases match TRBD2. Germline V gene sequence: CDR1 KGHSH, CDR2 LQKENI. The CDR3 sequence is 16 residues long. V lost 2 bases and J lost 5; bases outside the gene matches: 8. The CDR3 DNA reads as TGTGCCAGCTCACCAGTTCCTAGCGGGAGGAGGAACGAGCAGTACTTC. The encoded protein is CASSPVPSGRRNEQYF.

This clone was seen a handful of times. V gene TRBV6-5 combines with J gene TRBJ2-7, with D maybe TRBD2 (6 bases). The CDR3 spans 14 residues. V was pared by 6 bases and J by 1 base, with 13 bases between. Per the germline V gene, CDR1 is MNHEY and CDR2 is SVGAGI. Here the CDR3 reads CASRSGLLSYEQYF. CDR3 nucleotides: TGTGCCAGCAGATCGGGACTGCTGTCCTACGAGCAGTACTTC.